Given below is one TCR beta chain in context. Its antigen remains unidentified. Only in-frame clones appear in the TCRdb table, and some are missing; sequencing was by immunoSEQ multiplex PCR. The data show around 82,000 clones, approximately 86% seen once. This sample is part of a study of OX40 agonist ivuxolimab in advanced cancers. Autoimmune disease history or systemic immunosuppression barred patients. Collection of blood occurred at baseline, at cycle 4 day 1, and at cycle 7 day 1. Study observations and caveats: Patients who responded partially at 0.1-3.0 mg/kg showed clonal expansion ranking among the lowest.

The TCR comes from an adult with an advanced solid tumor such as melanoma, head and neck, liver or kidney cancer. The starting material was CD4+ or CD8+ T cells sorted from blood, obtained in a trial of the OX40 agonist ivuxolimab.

The CDR3 loop reads CASSGGGGYTF. The CDR3 coding sequence is TGTGCCAGCAGCGGGGGAGGTGGCTACACCTTC. This sequence joins TRBV6-5 and TRBJ1-2; TRBD1 might be the D (5 bases). V lost 6 bases and J 7 bases, leaving 9 bases between the germline ends. Germline V gives CDR1 MNHEY, CDR2 SVGAGI. The CDR3 covers 11 residues.